These 27 T cell receptor beta chains were sequenced from one sample in a study of T cell responses to AZD1222 COVID-19 vaccine. The method was immunoSEQ multiplex PCR; TCRdb's version includes in-frame clones alone and lacks a portion of them. This sample has approximately 190,000 clones, with 85% to 90% found just once. Sequences were derived from peripheral blood, sampled on day 0 of MenACWY control vaccination. These TCRs come from an adult in good health.

This clone appeared once. One end of the junction varies from germline; a read error may be responsible. CDR3 loop: CASSLALGQGYEQYF. DNA for the CDR3: TGTGCTAGCAGCTTAGCACTGGGACAGGGCTACGAGCAGTACTTC. The V and J genes are TRBV7-7 and TRBJ2-7, with 9 bases identical to TRBD1. CDR1 is SSHAT, CDR2 FNYEAQ, per germline (reference sequence). The CDR3 runs 15 residues.

The CDR3 here is CAISESLAVAKNIQYF. The DNA of the CDR3 is TGTGCCATCAGTGAGTCTCTAGCCGTAGCCAAAAACATTCAGTACTTC. V and J are TRBV10-3 and TRBJ2-4, with a weak D call TRBD2 (5 bases). The V end lost 0 bases, the J end lost 0 bases, and 9 bases lay between the germline ends. CDR3 size: 16 residues. Germline assignment: CDR1 ENHRY and CDR2 SYGVKD.

The CDR3 sequence: CASSQTPSTGNTIYF. The CDR3, as DNA: TGCGCCAGCAGCCAAACCCCCTCCACTGGAAACACCATATATTTT. This rearrangement joins TRBV4-3 to TRBJ1-3; D call uncertain. The CDR3 runs 15 residues. Germline CDR1 LGHNA, CDR2 YSLEER. Trimming pared 2 bases from V and 2 bases from J, leaving 10 bases between.

This chain uses TRBV20-1 with TRBJ2-7; D is perhaps TRBD2 (5 bases). Per the germline V gene, CDR1 is DFQATT and CDR2 is SNEGSKA (reference sequence). With 6 bases removed from V and 5 bases from J, the gap between germline ends came to 11 bases. CDR3 length equals 11 residues. Written as DNA, the CDR3 is TGCAGTGCCGGACTGACACACGAGCAGTACTTC. This encodes CSAGLTHEQYF.

Notes on this clone: Distinct nucleotide sequences in the sample also encode this CDR3. In nucleotides, the CDR3 is TGCGCCAGCAGCTTGACGGGGAACACTGAAGCTTTCTTT. Residues: CASSLTGNTEAFF. This sequence joins TRBV5-1 and TRBJ1-1; D gene ambiguous. Trimming left V 1 base short and J 1 base short, with 5 bases between. This CDR3 has 13 amino acids. Germline assignment: CDR1 SGHRS and CDR2 YFSETQ.

V usage is TRBV6-5 and J usage is TRBJ2-2; TRBD2 agrees at 8 bases. The CDR3 extends over 12 amino acids. V lost 8 bases to trimming and J lost 6 bases; unmatched junction nucleotides: 2. The V gene's germline CDR1 is MNHEY and CDR2 SVGAGI. The CDR3, as DNA: TGTGCCAGCCGGGAGGGCCCCGGGGAGCTGTTTTTT. Translated, it gives CASREGPGELFF.

The genes are TRBV9 and TRBJ2-3; a possible D gene is TRBD2 (5 bases). CDR3 size: 12 residues. The germline CDR1 and CDR2 sequences are SGDLS and YYNGEE. V lost 3 bases, J lost 8 bases, and 10 bases lay in between. CDR3 amino acids: CASSASGSTQYF. The CDR3 DNA reads TGTGCCAGCAGCGCGAGCGGAAGTACGCAGTATTTT.

This sequence joins TRBV6-1 and TRBJ2-7, with a weak D call TRBD1 (5 bases). The CDR3 loop spans 15 amino acids. In germline, CDR1 is MNHNS, CDR2 SASEGT. Trimming pared 0 bases from V and 3 bases from J, leaving 12 bases between. CDR3 amino acids: CASSEASGRVYEQYF. The CDR3 DNA sequence: TGTGCCAGCAGTGAAGCGTCCGGCAGGGTCTACGAGCAGTACTTC.

The CDR3 here is CASAVNYGYTF. The CDR3 coding sequence is TGTGCCAGCGCCGTAAACTATGGCTACACCTTC. The chain is built from TRBV2 and TRBJ1-2; D is undetermined. Germline CDR1 is SNHLY and CDR2 is FYNNEI. This CDR3 spans 11 amino acids. V gave up 8 bases and J gave up 2 bases, with 6 bases separating them.

The chain has TRBV2 and TRBJ2-3; TRBD2 matches at 14 bases. V dropped 5 bases and J dropped 5; count of bases not matched to a gene: 9. The CDR3 runs 17 residues. Germline CDR1 reads SNHLY; CDR2 reads FYNNEI. CDR3: CASSRTGLAGAVDTQYF. CDR3 nucleotide sequence: TGTGCCAGCAGTAGGACGGGACTAGCGGGAGCGGTAGATACGCAGTATTTT.

V and J are TRBV28 and TRBJ1-3; tentatively, D is TRBD1 (5 bases). Germline CDR1 is MDHEN and CDR2 is SYDVKM. Trimming stripped 2 bases from V and 0 bases from J, with 11 bases between. The CDR3 is 16 residues long. Written as DNA, the CDR3 is TGTGCCAGCAGTTTAGATGACGGGGGCTCTGGAAACACCATATATTTT. Amino acids: CASSLDDGGSGNTIYF. The full variable domain, with the rest looked up from reference TRBV28 and TRBJ1-3, is DVKVTQSSRYLVKRTGEKVFLECVQDMDHENMFWYRQDPGLGLRLIYFSYDVKMKEKGDIPEGYSVSREKKERFSLILESASTNQTSMYLCASSLDDGGSGNTIYFGEGSWLTVV.

The chain employs TRBV9 and TRBJ1-2; TRBD1 might be the D (5 bases). This CDR3 is built from 14 residues. Germline-derived CDR1 and CDR2 are SGDLS and YYNGEE. V was clipped by 4 bases and J by 5 bases, with 15 bases between them. The CDR3 region is CASSPPGRAYGYTF. CDR3 nucleotide sequence: TGTGCCAGCAGCCCCCCCGGCAGGGCATATGGCTACACCTTC.

The chain joins TRBV19 to TRBJ1-4, with D perhaps TRBD1 (6 bases). The V gene's germline CDR1 is LNHDA and CDR2 SQIVND (reference sequence). Trimming removed 3 bases at V and 8 bases at J, with 13 bases between. This CDR3 is built from 14 residues. The CDR3, as DNA: TGTGCCAGTAGTATGGGGGGGCGCGGGGAAAAACTGTTTTTT. Translation gives CASSMGGRGEKLFF.

V is TRBV9 and J is TRBJ2-1, with D uncertain. CDR3 size: 17 residues. From germline, CDR1 is SGDLS and CDR2 YYNGEE. The V and J ends lost 2 bases and 5 bases respectively, with 20 bases between them. The CDR3 nucleotides are TGTGCCAGCAGCGTCGTGTCTTTCGCAGGATTCAACAATGAGCAGTTCTTC. It is translated as CASSVVSFAGFNNEQFF.

This chain uses TRBV9 with TRBJ2-7, with TRBD1 as a possible D gene (6 bases). CDR3 size: 16 residues. Germline CDR1 is SGDLS and CDR2 is YYNGEE. Trimming stripped 4 bases from V and 5 bases from J, with 22 bases between. The CDR3 nucleotides are TGTGCCAGCAGCCATCGACAGGATGGTACCCCGCACGAGCAGTACTTC. Its translation is CASSHRQDGTPHEQYF. The whole variable domain, remainder taken from reference TRBV9 and TRBJ2-7, is DSGVTQTPKHLITATGQRVTLRCSPRSGDLSVYWYQQSLDQGLQFLIQYYNGEERAKGNILERFSAQQFPDLHSELNLSSLELGDSALYFCASSHRQDGTPHEQYFGPGTRLTVT.

This chain uses TRBV27 with TRBJ1-6; D is perhaps TRBD1 (6 bases). The V end lost 5 bases, the J end lost 10 bases, and 12 bases lay between the germline ends. CDR1 MNHEY and CDR2 SMNVEV come from the germline V gene (reference sequence). The CDR3 length is 13 residues. Here the CDR3 reads CASSREGGSPLHF. The DNA for the CDR3 is TGTGCCAGCAGTCGCGAGGGGGGCTCACCCCTCCACTTT.

The V gene is TRBV12-3 or TRBV12-4, the J gene TRBJ2-3; D remains ambiguous. Trimming shortened V by 3 bases and J by 6 bases, and 10 bases separated the two germline ends. The CDR3 is made up of 13 amino acids. This chain's CDR3 is CASSFRASDTQYF. Written as DNA, the CDR3 is TGTGCCAGCAGTTTTCGTGCCTCGGATACGCAGTATTTT.

The V and J genes are TRBV12-3 or TRBV12-4 and TRBJ1-2; possible D gene TRBD1, 5 bases. The ends were cut back, 5 bases at V and 5 bases at J, with 12 bases in the middle. The CDR3 is made up of 13 amino acids. The CDR3: CASSPTVPYGYTF. CDR3 DNA: TGTGCCAGCAGTCCGACAGTCCCTTATGGCTACACCTTC.

The chain carries TRBV19 and TRBJ1-1, with 9 bases identical to TRBD1. The CDR3 runs 16 residues. Looked up from germline, CDR1 is LNHDA and CDR2 is SQIVND (reference sequence). Trimming removed 7 bases from V and 5 bases from J; junction bases left unmatched: 14. The DNA for the CDR3 is TGTGCCAGTACCCCAACAGGGGGCGCGGTCAGAACTGAAGCTTTCTTT. The encoded protein is CASTPTGGAVRTEAFF.

The chain uses TRBV7-2 and TRBJ2-7; possible D gene TRBD2, 5 bases. V was shortened by 5 bases and J by 0 bases, with 5 bases between the two germline ends. Germline CDR1 is SGHTA and CDR2 is FQGNSA. The CDR3 is 12 amino acids. The CDR3 sequence is CASSGSSYEQYF. The CDR3 region has the DNA TGTGCCAGCAGCGGGAGCTCCTACGAGCAGTACTTC.

The rearrangement uses TRBV2 and TRBJ2-7; D gene ambiguous. The CDR3 covers 12 residues. Trimming left V 1 base short and J 3 bases short, with 4 bases between. Germline V gene data show CDR1 as SNHLY and CDR2 as FYNNEI. CDR3 region: CASSEEVYEQYF. The CDR3, as DNA: TGTGCCAGCAGTGAAGAGGTCTACGAGCAGTACTTC.

The CDR3 spells CASSLSGTETYEQYF. The DNA for the CDR3 is TGTGCCAGCAGCTTGTCCGGGACGGAAACCTACGAGCAGTACTTC. The J gene is TRBJ2-7, the V gene TRBV7-2; D could derive from TRBD1 or TRBD2 (5 bases each). V lost 3 bases to trimming and J lost 2 bases, with 14 bases between them. Germline values: CDR1 SGHTA, CDR2 FQGNSA. The CDR3 extends over 15 amino acids. The full variable domain, rest sourced from reference TRBV7-2 and TRBJ2-7, is GAGVSQSPSNKVTEKGKDVELRCDPISGHTALYWYRQSLGQGLEFLIYFQGNSAPDKSGLPSDRFSAERTGGSVSTLTIQRTQQEDSAVYLCASSLSGTETYEQYFGPGTRLTVT.

The genes are TRBV4-1 and TRBJ2-7, with D possibly being TRBD1 (5 bases). V was cut by 3 bases and J by 3 bases, with 9 bases left in between. Per the germline V gene, CDR1 is MGHRA and CDR2 is YSYEKL. This CDR3 spans 13 amino acids. As DNA, the CDR3 is TGCGCCAGCAGCCACGAGACAGTCTACGAGCAGTACTTC. Its protein product is CASSHETVYEQYF.

This sequence joins TRBV12-3 or TRBV12-4 and TRBJ2-1; D remains ambiguous. Trimming removed 1 base at V and 10 bases at J, with 5 bases between. The CDR3 runs to 11 residues. CDR3 amino acids: CASSLVQEQFF. DNA for the CDR3: TGTGCCAGCAGTTTAGTACAGGAGCAGTTCTTC.

V and J are TRBV13 and TRBJ2-7; 10 bases line up with TRBD2. The V gene's germline CDR1 is PRHDT and CDR2 FYEKMQ (reference sequence). The V and J ends lost 5 bases and 0 bases, in that order; junction bases with no gene match: 4. The CDR3 length is 15 residues. The CDR3 DNA reads as TGTGCCAGCAGCGGAGGACTAGCGGACTCCTACGAGCAGTACTTC. Translation: CASSGGLADSYEQYF.

J is TRBJ1-2 and V is TRBV2, with TRBD1 matching over 10 bases. V lost 0 bases to trimming and J lost 3 bases; unmatched junction nucleotides: 7. Germline V lookup: CDR1 SNHLY, CDR2 FYNNEI. The CDR3 sequence is 17 residues long. The CDR3 nucleotides are TGTGCCAGCAGTGAAGCGGTCAGGACAGGGGGATACTATGGCTACACCTTC. Its protein is CASSEAVRTGGYYGYTF.

The CDR3 reads CASSKYGSYMNTEAFF. The CDR3 DNA reads TGTGCCAGCAGCAAATATGGGTCCTACATGAACACTGAAGCTTTCTTT. V and J are TRBV21-1 and TRBJ1-1. TRBV21-1 is shown as a pseudogene. This CDR3 has 16 amino acids.